These 27 T cell receptor beta chains were sequenced from one sample in a study of blood T cell repertoires in COVID-19. The table came from immunoSEQ multiplex PCR; TCRdb's copy has only in-frame clones and leaves some out. The sample shows about 210,000 clones, roughly 85% of them seen only once. Source material: peripheral blood. The receptors stem from a woman in her thirties or forties with active or convalescent COVID-19.

The chain combines TRBV10-1 with TRBJ2-1; 13 nucleotides match TRBD2. This CDR3 contains 18 residues. V lost 2 bases and J lost 2; bases outside the gene matches: 6. The V gene's germline CDR1 is WNHNN and CDR2 SYGVQD (reference sequence). Here the CDR3 DNA reads TGCGCCAGCAGTGAGGGACTAGCGGGAGCCTCAACCTACAATGAGCAGTTCTTC. It codes for CASSEGLAGASTYNEQFF.

The table lists this clone with a few counts. This chain joins TRBV28 and TRBJ2-7; a possible D gene is TRBD2 (5 bases). The CDR3 extends over 14 amino acids. V lost 6 bases and J 5 bases, leaving 17 bases between the germline ends. Germline loops: CDR1 MDHEN, CDR2 SYDVKM. CDR3 in amino acids: CASRYQGLVHEQYF. CDR3 sequence (DNA): TGTGCCAGCAGGTACCAAGGACTCGTCCACGAGCAGTACTTC.

The chain links TRBV9 to TRBJ1-1, with 7 bases fitting TRBD1. With 0 bases clipped from V and 7 bases from J, the junction kept 12 bases outside the gene matches. Germline V gene sequence: CDR1 SGDLS, CDR2 YYNGEE. CDR3 size: 16 residues. CDR3 loop: CASSVGPTRQGGEAFF. The CDR3 nucleotides are TGTGCCAGCAGCGTAGGCCCGACCAGACAGGGTGGTGAAGCTTTCTTT.

V and J are TRBV28 and TRBJ1-2; 9 bases fit TRBD1. The CDR3 runs 14 residues. With 6 bases clipped from V and 8 bases from J, the junction kept 10 bases outside the gene matches. Germline V lookup: CDR1 MDHEN, CDR2 SYDVKM. CDR3 loop: CASRIGTGMRGYTF. The CDR3 nucleotides are TGTGCCAGCAGAATCGGGACAGGGATGCGAGGCTACACCTTC.

CDR3 DNA sequence: TGTGCCAGCAGTCCCGACAGGTATGGCACTGAAGCTTTCTTT. Protein: CASSPDRYGTEAFF. This chain joins TRBV2 and TRBJ1-1, with D perhaps matching TRBD1 (6 bases). The CDR3 contains 14 residues. Germline V CDR1 and CDR2: SNHLY, FYNNEI. Deletions cut 5 bases from V and 4 bases from J, with 14 bases between. Supplemented by reference TRBV2 and TRBJ1-1, the full variable domain reads EPEVTQTPSHQVTQMGQEVILRCVPISNHLYFYWYRQILGQKVEFLVSFYNNEISEKSEIFDDQFSVERPDGSNFTLKIRSTKLEDSAMYFCASSPDRYGTEAFFGQGTRLTVV.

This clone was seen a single time. This sequence joins TRBV20-1 and TRBJ1-4; TRBD1 matches at 7 bases. V shed 3 bases and J 2 bases; nucleotides not matched to a gene: 3. This CDR3 has 14 amino acids. Germline V gene data show CDR1 as DFQATT and CDR2 as SNEGSKA (reference sequence). For the CDR3, the DNA is TGCAGTGCTAGTACAGGGGCTACTAATGAAAAACTGTTTTTT. Its protein is CSASTGATNEKLFF.

The table lists this clone with a few counts. The sample holds other DNA sequences that translate to the same CDR3. The rearrangement uses TRBV29-1 and TRBJ1-1; unclear D gene. The CDR3 length is 12 residues. Germline-derived CDR1 and CDR2 are SQVTM and ANQGSEA. Trimming removed 7 bases at V and 4 bases at J, with 13 bases between. The CDR3 spells CSGRQGGTEAFF. The CDR3 DNA is TGCAGCGGACGGCAAGGCGGCACTGAAGCTTTCTTT.

This clone was counted between two and nine times. The V and J genes are TRBV4-1 and TRBJ2-1, with 8 bases aligning to TRBD2. CDR3 length: 16 residues. J lost 5 bases, V lost 2 bases, and 8 bases had no gene match. Germline-derived CDR1 and CDR2 are MGHRA and YSYEKL. The CDR3 coding sequence is TGCGCCAGCAGCCAAACTCTTACTAGCGGAAACAATGAGCAGTTCTTC. Protein product: CASSQTLTSGNNEQFF.

The chain couples TRBV6-1 to TRBJ2-7; TRBD2 matches 8 bases. The CDR3 extends over 15 amino acids. After removal of 2 bases from V and 2 bases from J, the junction contained 5 bases not matched to a gene. In germline, CDR1 is MNHNS, CDR2 SASEGT. CDR3: CASSELASGPYEQYF. Here the CDR3 DNA reads TGTGCCAGCAGTGAATTGGCTAGCGGGCCCTACGAGCAGTACTTC.

The chain links TRBV4-3 to TRBJ1-4; no clear D gene. V was shortened by 1 base and J by 4 bases, with 10 bases between the two germline ends. CDR1 is LGHNA and CDR2 is YSLEER in the germline V gene. The CDR3 consists of 15 residues. CDR3 DNA sequence: TGCGCCAGCAGCCAAGTGCGTGCCGGTAATGAAAAACTGTTTTTT. Its translation: CASSQVRAGNEKLFF.

The rearrangement uses TRBV9 and TRBJ2-1; TRBD2 matches 9 bases. CDR3 size: 16 residues. Germline lookup yields CDR1 SGDLS and CDR2 YYNGEE. Losses at the gene ends were 3 bases for V and 7 bases for J; bases not matched to a gene: 11. The CDR3 nucleotides are TGTGCCAGCAGCGCCGTGGTTCGGACTAGCGTAAATGAGCAGTTCTTC. Protein product: CASSAVVRTSVNEQFF.

The genes are TRBV11-1 and TRBJ1-2; tentatively, D is TRBD1 (6 bases). The V end lost 6 bases, the J end lost 1 base, and 15 bases lay between the germline ends. Germline loops: CDR1 SGHAT, CDR2 FQDESV (reference sequence). The CDR3 consists of 15 residues. Written as DNA, the CDR3 is TGTGCCAGCAGTCATCCAGGACAGCATAACTATGGCTACACCTTC. It yields the protein CASSHPGQHNYGYTF.

The rearrangement joins TRBV10-1 to TRBJ1-1, with D unresolved. V was pared by 5 bases and J by 1 base, with 5 bases between. Germline values: CDR1 WNHNN, CDR2 SYGVQD (reference sequence). The CDR3 spans 12 residues. CDR3: CASSSPNTEAFF. CDR3 DNA: TGCGCCAGCAGTTCTCCGAACACTGAAGCTTTCTTT.

The chain is built from TRBV28 and TRBJ2-7; 8 bases align to TRBD1. There are 15 residues in the CDR3. Germline V gene sequence: CDR1 MDHEN, CDR2 SYDVKM. V shed 5 bases and J 4 bases; nucleotides not matched to a gene: 10. CDR3 bases: TGTGCCAGCAGTCCCGCAGGGGGCGATGGTTACGAGCAGTACTTC. Protein product: CASSPAGGDGYEQYF.

The V call is TRBV29-1, the J call TRBJ1-1; 8 nucleotides line up with TRBD1. Germline lookup yields CDR1 SQVTM and CDR2 ANQGSEA. V trimming: 7 bases; J trimming: 13 bases; junction bases outside the gene matches: 8. This CDR3 contains 10 residues. The CDR3 nucleotides are TGCAGCGCAGCTGTGACAGGGGTTTTCTTT. It yields the protein CSAAVTGVFF.

The chain carries TRBV28 and TRBJ1-2; 7 bases are shared with TRBD1. The CDR3 runs to 14 residues. Trimming cost V 4 bases and J 5 bases; bases outside gene matches: 7. Looked up from germline, CDR1 is MDHEN and CDR2 is SYDVKM. The CDR3 region has the DNA TGTGCCAGCAGTTCTCCCGGGACAGCTTATGGCTACACCTTC. Its translation is CASSSPGTAYGYTF.

The chain joins TRBV9 to TRBJ2-3, with 11 bases matching TRBD2. Looked up from germline, CDR1 is SGDLS and CDR2 is YYNGEE. This CDR3 comprises 17 residues. V lost 2 bases, J lost 2 bases, and 7 bases stayed unmatched. Here the CDR3 reads CASSVTSGGLITDTQYF. As DNA, the CDR3 is TGTGCCAGCAGCGTCACTAGCGGGGGCCTGATCACAGATACGCAGTATTTT.

The V gene is TRBV24-1, the J gene TRBJ2-1; 7 positions agree with TRBD2. From germline, CDR1 is KGHDR and CDR2 SFDVKD. J lost 6 bases, V lost 5 bases, and 9 bases had no gene match. There are 15 residues in the CDR3. The CDR3 DNA reads TGTGCCACCAGTGGGGGCGGGAGAAGGTCCAATGAGCAGTTCTTC. This translates into CATSGGGRRSNEQFF.

This clone has just a few counts. The rearrangement joins TRBV28 to TRBJ1-4, with 9 bases identical to TRBD1. CDR1 is MDHEN and CDR2 is SYDVKM in the germline V gene. Trimming removed 7 bases from V and 7 bases from J; junction bases left unmatched: 10. The CDR3 contains 15 residues. The CDR3 coding sequence is TGTGCCAGCACCTTACAGGACAGGGGACGTGAAAAACTGTTTTTT. This sequence encodes CASTLQDRGREKLFF.

V gene TRBV6-5 combines with J gene TRBJ2-3, with TRBD1 matching 7 bases. The CDR3 runs to 15 residues. The junction had 18 bases not matched to a gene; V was cut back by 8 bases and J by 10 bases. CDR1 is MNHEY, CDR2 SVGAGI, per germline. In DNA form, the CDR3 reads TGTGCCAGCCGCAACCACTTAACAGGGGCAATTGCGCAGTATTTT. This sequence encodes CASRNHLTGAIAQYF.

The V call is TRBV6-6, the J call TRBJ1-1; 10 bases fit TRBD1. In germline, CDR1 is MNHNY, CDR2 SVGAGI (reference sequence). The CDR3 is 15 amino acids. After removal of 5 bases from V and 4 bases from J, the junction contained 7 bases not matched to a gene. DNA for the CDR3: TGTGCCAGCAGTAAACCGGGACAGGGGAGCACTGAAGCTTTCTTT. This codes for CASSKPGQGSTEAFF.

As regards this clone: This likely comes from a read error, as the CDR3 has no conserved phenylalanine or tryptophan at its end. It is unclear where the CDR3 begins or ends on the DNA, so no DNA is shown, and the CDR3 is as TCRdb lists it. This sequence joins TRBV21-1 and TRBJ2-4; TRBD1, the table's D call, was not compared with the DNA. TRBV21-1 has pseudogene status. The CDR3 is 11 residues long, ends included. This chain's CDR3 is CASSPRDRPIH.

The V gene is TRBV6-2 or TRBV6-3, the J gene TRBJ1-1, with D possibly matching TRBD1 (6 bases). From germline, CDR1 is MNHEY and CDR2 SVGEGT. The CDR3 has 16 residues. Trimming pared 0 bases from V and 4 bases from J, leaving 15 bases between. CDR3 protein: CASSYSQGSFVTEAFF. Written as DNA, the CDR3 is TGTGCCAGCAGTTACTCACAGGGATCATTCGTCACTGAAGCTTTCTTT.

DNA for the CDR3: TGTGCCAGCAGCGCCTGGGACAGGGGGAATGAAAAACTGTTTTTT. Translated, it gives CASSAWDRGNEKLFF. This sequence joins TRBV7-2 and TRBJ1-4; 11 bases agree with TRBD1. Unmatched junction bases numbered 4, after V lost 5 bases and J lost 5 bases. The CDR3 consists of 15 residues. Germline V gene lookup returns CDR1 SGHTA and CDR2 FQGNSA.

The CDR3 DNA reads as TGTGCCAGCAGTCCAATAGGGGTTCGGACTGAAGCTTTCTTT. Translated: CASSPIGVRTEAFF. The chain is built from TRBV28 and TRBJ1-1; D may be TRBD1 (5 bases). The CDR3 covers 14 residues. Trimming left V 5 bases short and J 5 bases short, with 15 bases between. The V gene's germline CDR1 is MDHEN and CDR2 SYDVKM.

On this clone: Different DNA sequences within this sample yield the same CDR3. For the CDR3, the DNA is TGTGCCAGCAGCTTGGACAGGGTTAGCAATCAGCCCCAGCATTTT. This encodes CASSLDRVSNQPQHF. The V call is TRBV7-8, the J call TRBJ1-5; 8 nucleotides agree with TRBD1. Per the germline V gene, CDR1 is SGHVS and CDR2 is FQNEAQ. This CDR3 is built from 15 residues. The J segment lost 0 bases and the V segment lost 3 bases, leaving 1 base of the junction unmatched.

V is TRBV24-1 and J is TRBJ2-1; TRBD2 agrees at 8 bases. Trimming took 5 bases from V and 5 from J; bases not matched to a gene: 1. The CDR3 loop spans 13 amino acids. Germline loops: CDR1 KGHDR, CDR2 SFDVKD. CDR3 sequence reads: CATSAGGDNEQFF. In nucleotides, the CDR3 is TGTGCCACCAGTGCGGGAGGGGACAATGAGCAGTTCTTC.